One sample yielded the 28 T cell receptor beta chains listed below, sequenced in a study of T cell responses to AZD1222 COVID-19 vaccine. Data came from immunoSEQ multiplex PCR; TCRdb stores just in-frame clones and leaves some out. The sample includes more than 100,000 clones, roughly 87% of them seen just once. Source: peripheral blood, taken on day 0 of AZD1222 vaccination. The receptors were gathered from an adult in good health.

The chain carries TRBV28 and TRBJ2-7; D uncertain. The length of the CDR3 is 15 residues. Germline V gene data show CDR1 as MDHEN and CDR2 as SYDVKM. The germline V and J ends were trimmed by 2 bases and 2 bases, with 13 bases remaining between them. The CDR3 reads CASSLDVGFPYEQYF. The CDR3 DNA sequence: TGTGCCAGCAGTTTAGACGTAGGGTTCCCCTACGAGCAGTACTTC.

This chain links TRBV24-1 with TRBJ2-2; 10 bases agree with TRBD1. Looked up from germline, CDR1 is KGHDR and CDR2 is SFDVKD. The CDR3 is 17 amino acids. V shed 7 bases, J shed 3 bases, and the junction held 10 bases outside the gene matches. As DNA, the CDR3 is TGTGCCACCAGGGAAACCGGGACAGGGGTCGACACCGGGGAGCTGTTTTTT. Protein product: CATRETGTGVDTGELFF.

The chain joins TRBV7-9 to TRBJ2-5, with D possibly matching TRBD2 (6 bases). The V and J ends lost 6 bases and 4 bases respectively, with 15 bases between them. Germline V gene sequence: CDR1 SEHNR, CDR2 FQNEAQ (reference sequence). This CDR3 is 14 amino acids long. The CDR3 loop is CASSSIGGGETQYF. Here the CDR3 DNA reads TGTGCCAGCAGTTCCATCGGGGGTGGAGAGACCCAGTACTTC.

J is TRBJ2-7 and V is TRBV5-1; tentatively, D is TRBD2 (6 bases). Trimming stripped 6 bases from V and 1 base from J, with 14 bases between. CDR1 and CDR2 (germline): SGHRS, YFSETQ. This CDR3 is 14 amino acids long. CDR3 DNA: TGCGCCAGCACCGGGGGAACGAGTTCCTACGAGCAGTACTTC. As protein: CASTGGTSSYEQYF.

The chain uses TRBV28 and TRBJ2-7; possibly TRBD1 or TRBD2 for D (6 bases each). The V and J ends lost 3 bases and 6 bases respectively, with 15 bases between them. The CDR3 spans 14 residues. Germline V lookup: CDR1 MDHEN, CDR2 SYDVKM. The CDR3 sequence: CASSLGGPTAEQYF. The CDR3 coding sequence is TGTGCCAGCAGTTTGGGGGGCCCCACCGCCGAGCAGTACTTC.

This chain joins TRBV9 and TRBJ2-5; possible D gene TRBD1, 5 bases. CDR3 length equals 14 residues. Germline assignment: CDR1 SGDLS and CDR2 YYNGEE. V was cut by 4 bases and J by 2 bases, with 12 bases left in between. Here the CDR3 DNA reads TGTGCCAGCAGCCCCTCAGGGTGGCAAGAGACCCAGTACTTC. Residues: CASSPSGWQETQYF. Full variable domain (remainder filled in from reference TRBV9 and TRBJ2-5): DSGVTQTPKHLITATGQRVTLRCSPRSGDLSVYWYQQSLDQGLQFLIQYYNGEERAKGNILERFSAQQFPDLHSELNLSSLELGDSALYFCASSPSGWQETQYFGPGTRLLVL.

V gene TRBV10-1 combines with J gene TRBJ2-2; D not certain. Germline CDR1 is WNHNN and CDR2 is SYGVQD (reference sequence). V gave up 2 bases and J gave up 2 bases, with 15 bases separating them. The CDR3 has 17 amino acids. CDR3 residues: CASSEGRGTFNTGELFF. The CDR3 DNA sequence: TGCGCCAGCAGTGAGGGTAGAGGAACATTTAACACCGGGGAGCTGTTTTTT.

This chain joins TRBV6-5 and TRBJ1-1; no clear D gene. The CDR3 has 16 amino acids. With 0 bases removed from V and 5 bases from J, the gap between germline ends came to 16 bases. CDR1 and CDR2 from the germline V gene are MNHEY and SVGAGI. The CDR3 loop is CASSYSINSRETEAFF. DNA for the CDR3: TGTGCCAGCAGTTACTCGATAAACAGTAGGGAAACTGAAGCTTTCTTT.

This clone was counted between two and nine times. The chain joins TRBV4-1 to TRBJ1-5, with 7 bases that match TRBD1. The germline V gene has CDR1 MGHRA and CDR2 YSYEKL. The length of the CDR3 is 16 residues. Trimming at V came to 0 bases and at J to 2 bases, leaving 4 bases not matched to a gene. CDR3 loop: CASSQDRDRGNQPQHF. CDR3 DNA sequence: TGCGCCAGCAGCCAAGATCGAGACAGGGGCAATCAGCCCCAGCATTTT.

CDR3 residues: CASSTTTQRAEYIQYF. The CDR3 DNA follows: TGTGCCAGCAGTACCACGACCCAACGGGCGGAGTACATTCAGTACTTC. V and J are TRBV28 and TRBJ2-4, with D uncertain. CDR3 size: 16 residues. The V end was cut by 5 bases, the J end by 8 bases, with 22 bases between. The germline gives CDR1 MDHEN, CDR2 SYDVKM.

The chain links TRBV7-9 to TRBJ1-1; 7 bases are a match to TRBD1. Germline V gene data show CDR1 as SEHNR and CDR2 as FQNEAQ (reference sequence). The CDR3 is 13 amino acids. CDR3 bases: TGTGCAAGTAGACAGGGAAGTAACACTGAAGCTTTCTTT. It encodes CASRQGSNTEAFF. Together with reference TRBV7-9 and TRBJ1-1, the CDR3 gives the full variable domain: DTGVSQNPRHKITKRGQNVTFRCDPISEHNRLYWYRQTLGQGPEFLTYFQNEAQLEKSRLLSDRFSAERPKGSFSTLEIQRTEQGDSAMYLCASRQGSNTEAFFGQGTRLTVV.

The J gene is TRBJ1-1, the V gene TRBV18, with a weak D call TRBD1 (5 bases). This CDR3 is 13 amino acids long. Looked up from germline, CDR1 is KGHSH and CDR2 is LQKENI. V was trimmed by 5 bases and J by 4 bases, leaving 11 bases between them. The CDR3 DNA sequence: TGTGCCAGCTCATTAGCGGGGACCACTGAAGCTTTCTTT. Translation gives CASSLAGTTEAFF.

This clone was counted once. The rearrangement joins TRBV7-2 to TRBJ1-2, with a possible D match to TRBD1 (6 bases). Germline V gene lookup returns CDR1 SGHTA and CDR2 FQGNSA. There are 13 residues in the CDR3. V dropped 8 bases and J dropped 5 bases, with 15 bases sitting between them. CDR3 protein: CASGPGTPYGYTF. Here the CDR3 DNA reads TGTGCCAGCGGACCCGGGACACCATATGGCTACACCTTC.

V is TRBV18 and J is TRBJ2-7; D gene uncertain. Germline lookup yields CDR1 KGHSH and CDR2 LQKENI. This CDR3 spans 14 amino acids. Trimming took 3 bases from V and 0 from J, leaving 9 bases between them. The DNA for the CDR3 is TGTGCCAGCTCACCTCTCCCCAACTCCTACGAGCAGTACTTC. Translating gives CASSPLPNSYEQYF.

The chain combines TRBV29-1 with TRBJ2-7, with a possible D match to TRBD1 (6 bases). The CDR3 consists of 15 residues. Germline V gene sequence: CDR1 SQVTM, CDR2 ANQGSEA. Deletions cut 1 base from V and 0 bases from J, with 13 bases between. The CDR3 DNA is TGCAGCGTTGAAGTCGGGACAAGTAGCTCCTACGAGCAGTACTTC. Amino acid sequence: CSVEVGTSSSYEQYF.

This clone was counted a single time. V usage is TRBV9 and J usage is TRBJ2-3, with TRBD1 matching 9 bases. Germline V lookup: CDR1 SGDLS, CDR2 YYNGEE. Losses at the gene ends were 1 base for V and 3 bases for J; bases not matched to a gene: 6. The CDR3 consists of 16 residues. The chain's CDR3 is CASSVLTGGGTDTQYF. DNA of the CDR3: TGTGCCAGCAGCGTATTGACAGGGGGTGGGACAGATACGCAGTATTTT.

CDR3 sequence (DNA): TGTGCCAGCAGTCCGTTTTTGGGGGGCGGCTCTGTAGGCACCGGGGAGCTGTTTTTT. Amino acids: CASSPFLGGGSVGTGELFF. The chain recombines TRBV7-3 with TRBJ2-2, with D tentatively TRBD1 or TRBD2 (6 bases each). The length of the CDR3 is 19 residues. Germline V gene data show CDR1 as SGHTA and CDR2 as FQGTGA. Between the trimmed V and J ends, which lost 6 bases and 4 bases, there was a span of 27 bases.

A single count supports this clone. The chain is built from TRBV27 and TRBJ1-2, with 7 bases fitting TRBD1. This CDR3 contains 13 residues. The junction had 3 bases not matched to a gene; V was cut back by 6 bases and J by 2 bases. CDR1 is MNHEY, CDR2 SMNVEV, per germline (reference sequence). CDR3 sequence reads: CASRLTGNYGYTF. The DNA of the CDR3 is TGTGCCAGCAGATTGACAGGGAACTATGGCTACACCTTC.

This chain links TRBV7-9 with TRBJ2-2; D is possibly TRBD2 (5 bases). The CDR3 loop spans 14 amino acids. With 2 bases removed from V and 5 bases from J, the gap between germline ends came to 9 bases. Germline assignment: CDR1 SEHNR and CDR2 FQNEAQ (reference sequence). CDR3 sequence: CASSLRGGTGELFF. In DNA, the CDR3 is TGTGCCAGCAGCTTACGGGGTGGGACCGGGGAGCTGTTTTTT.

This clone is a singleton in its sample. The J gene is TRBJ1-6, the V gene TRBV5-1, with a possible D match to TRBD1 (5 bases). The germline gives CDR1 SGHRS, CDR2 YFSETQ. The CDR3 is made up of 14 amino acids. The V and J ends lost 4 bases and 5 bases respectively, with 10 bases between them. CDR3 in DNA: TGCGCCAGCAGCGACCCAGGGAATAATTCACCCCTCCACTTT. Translation gives CASSDPGNNSPLHF.

The rearrangement uses TRBV6-5 and TRBJ2-7, with 10 bases identical to TRBD1. J lost 6 bases, V lost 6 bases, and 11 bases had no gene match. CDR1 and CDR2 from the germline V gene are MNHEY and SVGAGI. The CDR3 runs 15 residues. The CDR3 is CASRLGGQGLGEQYF. The CDR3 DNA reads as TGTGCCAGCAGGCTTGGGGGACAGGGGTTGGGCGAGCAGTACTTC.

A note on this clone: Germline is not matched at one junction end, which may reflect a read error. The DNA of the CDR3 is TGTGCCAGCAGCTTAGTTCAGGGGGCGCCGCGATGTGTCTTC. This encodes CASSLVQGAPRCVF. The rearrangement joins TRBV11-3 to TRBJ2-1; the match to TRBD1 covers 8 bases. The length of the CDR3 is 14 residues. Germline-derived CDR1 and CDR2 are SGHNT and YENEEA.

This clone was detected only a few times. The rearrangement uses TRBV19 and TRBJ1-5; D remains ambiguous. Germline V lookup: CDR1 LNHDA, CDR2 SQIVND (reference sequence). Trimming stripped 7 bases from V and 4 bases from J, with 8 bases between. The CDR3 is 12 amino acids. The CDR3 is CASNSVNQPQHF. DNA for the CDR3: TGTGCCAGTAATTCGGTGAATCAGCCCCAGCATTTT.

The chain combines TRBV24-1 with TRBJ2-3; the D gene is possibly TRBD2 (6 bases). Trimming left V 4 bases short and J 3 bases short, with 10 bases between. Germline lookup yields CDR1 KGHDR and CDR2 SFDVKD. The CDR3 runs 14 residues. Here the CDR3 DNA reads TGTGCCACCAGTGAACTAGCAGCAACAGATACGCAGTATTTT. Residues: CATSELAATDTQYF.

The chain is built from TRBV14 and TRBJ1-2; D gene unclear. Germline CDR1 SGHDN, CDR2 FVKESK. CDR3 size: 17 residues. V was trimmed by 2 bases and J by 4 bases, leaving 20 bases between them. The CDR3 coding sequence is TGTGCCAGCAGCCAAATCAACCCGGGGATCGGTATCTATGGCTACACCTTC. This gives the protein CASSQINPGIGIYGYTF.

The chain uses TRBV7-6 and TRBJ1-4; D unclear. V was shortened by 5 bases and J by 7 bases, with 5 bases between the two germline ends. CDR3 size: 11 residues. Per the germline V gene, CDR1 is SGHVS and CDR2 is FNYEAQ. The CDR3 loop reads CASSPGEKLFF. In DNA form, the CDR3 reads TGTGCCAGCAGCCCGGGTGAAAAACTGTTTTTT.

This sequence joins TRBV11-2 and TRBJ2-3; D uncertain. This CDR3 has 15 residues. CDR1 SGHAT and CDR2 FQNNGV come from the germline V gene. V lost 0 bases and J lost 0, with 7 bases in between. The CDR3 bases are TGTGCCAGCAGCTTAGAGAGCGTTAGCACAGATACGCAGTATTTT. Its translation is CASSLESVSTDTQYF. The entire variable domain, with the rest obtained from reference TRBV11-2 and TRBJ2-3, is as follows: EAGVAQSPRYKIIEKRQSVAFWCNPISGHATLYWYQQILGQGPKLLIQFQNNGVVDDSQLPKDRFSAERLKGVDSTLKIQPAKLEDSAVYLCASSLESVSTDTQYFGPGTRLTVL.

This chain links TRBV6-5 with TRBJ2-1, with D unresolved. There are 15 residues in the CDR3. The V and J ends lost 6 bases and 5 bases respectively, with 17 bases between them. Germline-derived CDR1 and CDR2 are MNHEY and SVGAGI. CDR3 DNA sequence: TGTGCCAGCAGCTTGGACCCGGCATTGGACAATGAGCAGTTCTTC. This translates into CASSLDPALDNEQFF.